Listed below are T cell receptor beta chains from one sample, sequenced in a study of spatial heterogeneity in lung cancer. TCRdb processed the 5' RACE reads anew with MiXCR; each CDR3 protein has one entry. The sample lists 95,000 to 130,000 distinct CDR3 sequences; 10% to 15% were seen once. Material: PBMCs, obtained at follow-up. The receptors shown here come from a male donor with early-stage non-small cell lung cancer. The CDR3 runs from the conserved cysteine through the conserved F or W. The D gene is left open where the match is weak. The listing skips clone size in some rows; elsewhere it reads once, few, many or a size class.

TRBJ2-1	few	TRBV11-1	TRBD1	CASSSGTGVHEQFF	TGTGCCAGCAGCTCCGGGACAGGGGTTCATGAGCAGTTCTTC
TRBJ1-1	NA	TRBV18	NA	CATRRRDTEAFF	TGTGCCACTCGGCGGCGGGACACTGAAGCTTTCTTT
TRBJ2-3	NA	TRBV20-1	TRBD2	CSAEHSGGAKDTQYF	TGCAGTGCTGAGCATAGCGGGGGGGCAAAAGATACGCAGTATTTT
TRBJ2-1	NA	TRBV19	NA	CASSMADSSYNEQFF	TGTGCCAGTAGTATGGCGGACTCGTCCTACAATGAGCAGTTCTTC
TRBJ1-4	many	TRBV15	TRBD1	CATGRQGVNEKLFF	TGTGCCACCGGTCGACAGGGGGTTAATGAAAAACTGTTTTTT
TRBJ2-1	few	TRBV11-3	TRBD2	CASSTSSGEQFF	TGTGCCAGCAGCACCTCTAGCGGGGAGCAGTTCTTC
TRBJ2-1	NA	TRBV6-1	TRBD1	CATHRTGVQLNEQFF	TGTGCCACCCACCGGACAGGGGTTCAGCTCAATGAGCAGTTCTTC
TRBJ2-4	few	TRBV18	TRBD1	CASSPQQGARNIQYF	TGTGCCAGCTCACCACAACAGGGGGCACGAAACATTCAGTACTTC
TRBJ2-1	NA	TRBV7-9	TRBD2	CASSPRTSGGGNEQFF	TGTGCCAGCAGCCCCCGGACTAGCGGGGGGGGGAATGAGCAGTTCTTC
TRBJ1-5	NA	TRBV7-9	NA	CASSYNLVPPDRLSNQPQHF	TGTGCCAGCAGCTATAATCTCGTGCCCCCTGACAGACTTAGCAATCAGCCCCAGCATTTT
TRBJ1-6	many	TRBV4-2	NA	CASSQGGGFSPLHF	TGTGCCAGCAGCCAAGGGGGTGGCTTTTCACCCCTCCACTTT
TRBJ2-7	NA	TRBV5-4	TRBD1	CASSLTGGSSNEQYF	TGTGCCAGCAGCTTGACAGGGGGCTCATCGAACGAGCAGTACTTC
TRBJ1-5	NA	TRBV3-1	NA	CASSQGTPRGNQPQHF	TGTGCCAGCAGCCAAGGGACCCCCAGGGGCAATCAGCCCCAGCATTTT
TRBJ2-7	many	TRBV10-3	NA	CAISGGPWGEQYF	TGTGCCATCAGTGGAGGGCCCTGGGGCGAGCAGTACTTC